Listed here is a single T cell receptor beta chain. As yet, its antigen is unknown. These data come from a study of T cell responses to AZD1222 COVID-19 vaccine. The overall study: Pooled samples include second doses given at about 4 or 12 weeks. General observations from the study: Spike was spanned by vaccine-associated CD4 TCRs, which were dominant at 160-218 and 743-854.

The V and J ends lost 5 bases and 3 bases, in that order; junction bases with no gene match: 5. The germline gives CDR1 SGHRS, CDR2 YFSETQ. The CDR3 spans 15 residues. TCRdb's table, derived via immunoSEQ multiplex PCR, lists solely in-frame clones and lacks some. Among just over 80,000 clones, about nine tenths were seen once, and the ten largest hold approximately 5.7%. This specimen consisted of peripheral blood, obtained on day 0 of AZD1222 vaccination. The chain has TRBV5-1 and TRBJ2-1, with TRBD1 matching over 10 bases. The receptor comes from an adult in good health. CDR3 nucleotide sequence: TGCGCCAGCAGGGGGACAGGGGCTGACTACAATGAGCAGTTCTTC. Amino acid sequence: CASRGTGADYNEQFF.